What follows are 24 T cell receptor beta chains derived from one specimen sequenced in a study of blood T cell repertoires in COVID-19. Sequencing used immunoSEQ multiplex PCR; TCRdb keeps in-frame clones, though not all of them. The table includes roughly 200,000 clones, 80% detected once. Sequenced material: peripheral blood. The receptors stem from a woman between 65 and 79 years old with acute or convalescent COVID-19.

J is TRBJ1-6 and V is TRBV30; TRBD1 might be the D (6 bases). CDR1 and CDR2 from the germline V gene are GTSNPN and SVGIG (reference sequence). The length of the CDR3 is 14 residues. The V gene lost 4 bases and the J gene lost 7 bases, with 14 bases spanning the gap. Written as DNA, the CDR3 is TGTGCCTGGAAGGGGGAGAGGGCGAATTCACCCCTCCACTTT. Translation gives CAWKGERANSPLHF. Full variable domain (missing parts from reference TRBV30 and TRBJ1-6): SQTIHQWPATLVQPVGSPLSLECTVEGTSNPNLYWYRQAAGRGLQLLFYSVGIGQISSEVPQNLSASRPQDRQFILSSKKLLLSDSGFYLCAWKGERANSPLHFGNGTRLTVT.

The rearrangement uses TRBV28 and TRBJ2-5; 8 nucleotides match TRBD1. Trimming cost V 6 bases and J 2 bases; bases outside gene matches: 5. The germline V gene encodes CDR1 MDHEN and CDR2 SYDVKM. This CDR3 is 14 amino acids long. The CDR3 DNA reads TGTGCCAGCAGGGGGACAGGTGGACAAGAGACCCAGTACTTC. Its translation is CASRGTGGQETQYF.

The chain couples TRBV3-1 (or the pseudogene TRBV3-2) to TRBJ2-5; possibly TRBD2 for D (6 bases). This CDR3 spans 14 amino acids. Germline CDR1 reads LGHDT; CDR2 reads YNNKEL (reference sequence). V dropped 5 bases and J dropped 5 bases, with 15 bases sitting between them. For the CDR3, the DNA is TGTGCCAGCAGCGCAATGGGGGGAGGTGAGACCCAGTACTTC. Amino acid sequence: CASSAMGGGETQYF.

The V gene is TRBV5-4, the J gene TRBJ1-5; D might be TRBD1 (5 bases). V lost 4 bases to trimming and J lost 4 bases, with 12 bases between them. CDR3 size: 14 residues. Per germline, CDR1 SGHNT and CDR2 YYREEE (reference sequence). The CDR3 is CASSQGVGNQPQHF. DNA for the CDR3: TGTGCCAGCAGCCAAGGGGTGGGTAATCAGCCCCAGCATTTT.

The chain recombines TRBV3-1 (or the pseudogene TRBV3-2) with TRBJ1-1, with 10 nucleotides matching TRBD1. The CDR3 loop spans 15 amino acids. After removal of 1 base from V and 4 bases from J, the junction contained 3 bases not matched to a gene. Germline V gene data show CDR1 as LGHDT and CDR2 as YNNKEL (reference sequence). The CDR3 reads CASSQGTGGTTEAFF. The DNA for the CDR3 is TGTGCCAGCAGCCAAGGGACAGGGGGTACCACTGAAGCTTTCTTT.

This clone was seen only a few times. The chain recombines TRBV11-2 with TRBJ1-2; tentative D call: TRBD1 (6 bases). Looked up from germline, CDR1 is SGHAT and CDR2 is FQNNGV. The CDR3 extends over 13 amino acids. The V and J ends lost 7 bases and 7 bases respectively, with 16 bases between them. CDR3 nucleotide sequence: TGTGCCAGCACTGGGCGGGGGGCGTTTGGCTACACCTTC. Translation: CASTGRGAFGYTF.

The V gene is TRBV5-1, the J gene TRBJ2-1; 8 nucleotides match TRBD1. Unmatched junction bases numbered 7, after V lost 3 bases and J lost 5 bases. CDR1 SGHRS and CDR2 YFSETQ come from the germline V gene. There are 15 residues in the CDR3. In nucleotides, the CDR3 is TGCGCCAGCAGCTATAGGGACAGGCATAACAATGAGCAGTTCTTC. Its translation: CASSYRDRHNNEQFF.

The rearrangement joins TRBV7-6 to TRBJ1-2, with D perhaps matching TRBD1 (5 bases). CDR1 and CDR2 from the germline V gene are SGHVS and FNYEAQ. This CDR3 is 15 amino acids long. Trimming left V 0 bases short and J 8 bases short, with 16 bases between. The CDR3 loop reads CASSLAGQGLDGYTF. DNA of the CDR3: TGTGCCAGCAGCTTAGCTGGGCAGGGTCTCGACGGCTACACCTTC.

This CDR3 is CATSGSIRTSGRFNEQFF. The CDR3 DNA reads as TGTGCCACCAGTGGTTCAATAAGGACTAGCGGGAGGTTTAATGAGCAGTTCTTC. This chain links TRBV24-1 with TRBJ2-1, with 14 nucleotides matching TRBD2. J was trimmed by 7 bases and V by 5 bases; bases with no gene match: 12. The CDR3 runs to 18 residues. The germline V gene has CDR1 KGHDR and CDR2 SFDVKD.

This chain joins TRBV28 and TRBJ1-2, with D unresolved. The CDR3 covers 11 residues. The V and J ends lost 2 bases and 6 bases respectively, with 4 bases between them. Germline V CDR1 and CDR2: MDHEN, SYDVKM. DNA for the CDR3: TGTGCCAGCAGTTTACTCGATGGCTACACCTTC. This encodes CASSLLDGYTF.

The CDR3 is CASSRRESVSGEQFF. CDR3 DNA sequence: TGTGCCAGCAGCAGGCGGGAGTCAGTGTCAGGGGAGCAGTTCTTC. The chain combines TRBV21-1 with TRBJ2-1; the table gives TRBD2 as D, unverified against the DNA. TRBV21-1 is tagged as a pseudogene. This CDR3 has 15 amino acids.

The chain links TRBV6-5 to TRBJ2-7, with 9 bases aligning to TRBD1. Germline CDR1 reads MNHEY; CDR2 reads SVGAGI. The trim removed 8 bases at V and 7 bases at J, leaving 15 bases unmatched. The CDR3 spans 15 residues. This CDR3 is CASHTKGQGTGEQYF. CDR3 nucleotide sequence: TGTGCCAGCCATACGAAGGGACAGGGCACAGGGGAGCAGTACTTC.

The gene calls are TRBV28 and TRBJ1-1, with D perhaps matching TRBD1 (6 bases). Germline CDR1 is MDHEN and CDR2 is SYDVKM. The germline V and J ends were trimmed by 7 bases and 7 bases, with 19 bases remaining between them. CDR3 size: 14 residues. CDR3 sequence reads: CASNIRGPTNEAFF. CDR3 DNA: TGTGCCAGCAATATCAGGGGACCGACGAATGAAGCTTTCTTT. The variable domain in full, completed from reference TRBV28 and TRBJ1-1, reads DVKVTQSSRYLVKRTGEKVFLECVQDMDHENMFWYRQDPGLGLRLIYFSYDVKMKEKGDIPEGYSVSREKKERFSLILESASTNQTSMYLCASNIRGPTNEAFFGQGTRLTVV.

The CDR3 coding sequence is TGTGCCAGCAGTGAACGGACAGGACTCTACGAGCAGTACTTC. Its translation: CASSERTGLYEQYF. The rearrangement links TRBV2 to TRBJ2-7; 7 bases line up with TRBD1. Germline V lookup: CDR1 SNHLY, CDR2 FYNNEI. CDR3 length: 14 residues. V lost 2 bases and J lost 3; bases outside the gene matches: 4.

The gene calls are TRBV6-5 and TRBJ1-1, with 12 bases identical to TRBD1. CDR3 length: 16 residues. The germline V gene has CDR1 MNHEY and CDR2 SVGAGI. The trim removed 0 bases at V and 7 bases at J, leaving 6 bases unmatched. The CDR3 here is CASSYSPGQGAVEAFF. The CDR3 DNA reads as TGTGCCAGCAGTTACTCCCCGGGACAGGGGGCAGTTGAAGCTTTCTTT.

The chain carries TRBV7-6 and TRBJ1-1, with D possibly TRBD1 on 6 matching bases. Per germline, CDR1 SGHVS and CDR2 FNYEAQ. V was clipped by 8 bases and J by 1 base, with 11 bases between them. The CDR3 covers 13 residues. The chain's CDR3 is CASGRGTNTEAFF. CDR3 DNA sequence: TGTGCCAGCGGTAGGGGGACGAACACTGAAGCTTTCTTT.

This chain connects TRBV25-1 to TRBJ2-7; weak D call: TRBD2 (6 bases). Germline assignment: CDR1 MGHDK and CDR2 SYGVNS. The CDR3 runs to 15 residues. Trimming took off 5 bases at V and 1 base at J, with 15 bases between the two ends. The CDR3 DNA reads TGTGCCAGCAGTACACCGTCGGGGGTTTCCTACGAGCAGTACTTC. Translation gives CASSTPSGVSYEQYF.

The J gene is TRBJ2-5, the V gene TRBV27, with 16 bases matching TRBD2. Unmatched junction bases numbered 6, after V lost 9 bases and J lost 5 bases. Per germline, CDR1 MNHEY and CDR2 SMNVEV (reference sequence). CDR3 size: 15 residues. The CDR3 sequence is CASGTSGRAVETQYF. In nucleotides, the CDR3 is TGTGCCAGTGGGACTAGCGGGAGGGCCGTGGAGACCCAGTACTTC.

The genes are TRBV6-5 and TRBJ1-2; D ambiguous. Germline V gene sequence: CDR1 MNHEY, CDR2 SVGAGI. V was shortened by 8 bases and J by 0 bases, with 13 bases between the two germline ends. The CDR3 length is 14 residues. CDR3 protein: CASVREYSNYGYTF. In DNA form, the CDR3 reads TGTGCCAGCGTTCGGGAGTACTCTAACTATGGCTACACCTTC.

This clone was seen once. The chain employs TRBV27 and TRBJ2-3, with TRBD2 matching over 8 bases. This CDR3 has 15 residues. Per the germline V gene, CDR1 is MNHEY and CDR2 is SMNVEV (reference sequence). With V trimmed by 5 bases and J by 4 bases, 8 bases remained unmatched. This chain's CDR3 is CASSRGGRIADTQYF. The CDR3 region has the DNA TGTGCCAGCAGTAGAGGCGGGAGGATTGCAGATACGCAGTATTTT.

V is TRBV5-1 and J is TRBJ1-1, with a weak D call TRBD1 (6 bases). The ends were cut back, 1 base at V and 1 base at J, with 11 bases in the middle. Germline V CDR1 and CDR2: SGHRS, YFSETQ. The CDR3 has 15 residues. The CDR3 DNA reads TGCGCCAGCAGCTTGTTGCCAGGGGCGAACACTGAAGCTTTCTTT. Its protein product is CASSLLPGANTEAFF.

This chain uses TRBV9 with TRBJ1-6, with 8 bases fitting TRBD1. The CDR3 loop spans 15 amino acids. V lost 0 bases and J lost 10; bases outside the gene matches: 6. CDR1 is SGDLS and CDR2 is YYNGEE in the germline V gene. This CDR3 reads CASSVAGQGDSPLHF. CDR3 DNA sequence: TGTGCCAGCAGCGTAGCCGGACAGGGAGACTCACCCCTCCACTTT.

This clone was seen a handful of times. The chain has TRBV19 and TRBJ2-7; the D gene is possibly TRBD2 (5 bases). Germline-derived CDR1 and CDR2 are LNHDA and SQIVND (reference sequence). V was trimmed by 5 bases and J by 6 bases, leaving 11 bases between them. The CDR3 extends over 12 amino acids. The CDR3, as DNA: TGTGCCAGTAGTCTCGAACTAGGCGAGCAGTACTTC. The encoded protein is CASSLELGEQYF. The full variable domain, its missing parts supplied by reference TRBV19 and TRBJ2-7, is DGGITQSPKYLFRKEGQNVTLSCEQNLNHDAMYWYRQDPGQGLRLIYYSQIVNDFQKGDIAEGYSVSREKKESFPLTVTSAQKNPTAFYLCASSLELGEQYFGPGTRLTVT.

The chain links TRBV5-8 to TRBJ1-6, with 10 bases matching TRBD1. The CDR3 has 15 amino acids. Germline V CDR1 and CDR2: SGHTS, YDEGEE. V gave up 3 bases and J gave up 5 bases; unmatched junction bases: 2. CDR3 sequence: CASSSDRGNNSPLHF. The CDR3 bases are TGTGCCAGCAGCTCGGACAGGGGGAATAATTCACCCCTCCACTTT.